Presented here are 26 T cell receptor beta chains from one specimen sequenced in a study. TCRdb reanalysed the RT-PCR reads using MiXCR and keeps one entry per CDR3 protein. Among more than 550,000 distinct CDR3 sequences listed, approximately 15% were seen once. The sample comprised memory CD4+ T cells from blood. These receptors originate from a female donor in good health, serving as a healthy control.

This clonotype was counted ten times or more. The rearrangement links TRBV29-1 to TRBJ1-5; D is possibly TRBD1 (6 bases). Germline V gene lookup returns CDR1 SQVTM and CDR2 ANQGSEA. V gave up 6 bases and J gave up 3 bases, with 12 bases separating them. The CDR3 spans 13 residues. The DNA of the CDR3 is TGCAGCGTGCTAGGGGGTTTCAATCAGCCCCAGCATTTT. Translated: CSVLGGFNQPQHF.

This clonotype was recorded at least ten times. CDR3 sequence reads: CSARVGSGAANEQFF. The CDR3 nucleotides read TGCAGTGCTAGAGTTGGTAGCGGGGCGGCCAATGAGCAGTTCTTC. The V call is TRBV20-1, the J call TRBJ2-1; TRBD2 matches at 8 bases. V trimming: 1 base; J trimming: 6 bases; junction bases outside the gene matches: 8. Germline assignment: CDR1 DFQATT and CDR2 SNEGSKA (reference sequence). The CDR3 is 15 residues long.

A few counts support this clonotype. The chain links TRBV20-1 to TRBJ2-7; a weak D match, TRBD1 (5 bases). The CDR3 contains 14 residues. Trimming left V 5 bases short and J 1 base short, with 15 bases between. Germline-derived CDR1 and CDR2 are DFQATT and SNEGSKA (reference sequence). The CDR3 coding sequence is TGCAGTGCTCCTCCGGACCCAGGGTCCTACGAGCAGTACTTC. Translated: CSAPPDPGSYEQYF.

V gene TRBV5-1 combines with J gene TRBJ1-2; maybe TRBD1 (5 bases). The V gene's germline CDR1 is SGHRS and CDR2 YFSETQ. Trimming took off 0 bases at V and 6 bases at J, with 12 bases between the two ends. This CDR3 spans 14 amino acids. CDR3 loop: CASSLEAPGDGYTF. CDR3 sequence (DNA): TGCGCCAGCAGCTTGGAAGCTCCGGGGGATGGCTACACCTTC.

The rearrangement links TRBV5-1 to TRBJ1-4; D perhaps matches TRBD1 (6 bases). The CDR3 consists of 14 residues. V was trimmed by 4 bases and J by 5 bases, leaving 12 bases between them. Germline V gives CDR1 SGHRS, CDR2 YFSETQ. Here the CDR3 reads CASSLTGHNEKLFF. As DNA, the CDR3 is TGCGCCAGCAGCCTGACAGGCCACAATGAAAAACTGTTTTTT.

This clonotype was counted ten times or more. The V gene is TRBV4-2, the J gene TRBJ2-2; D is undetermined. This CDR3 comprises 13 residues. Germline V gene lookup returns CDR1 LGHNA and CDR2 YNFKEQ. V was clipped by 0 bases and J by 5 bases, with 4 bases between them. Here the CDR3 DNA reads TGTGCCAGCAGCCAAGACCTAACCGGGGAGCTGTTTTTT. Residues: CASSQDLTGELFF.

This clonotype was recorded a few times. The rearrangement joins TRBV7-2 to TRBJ2-5, with D unclear. The CDR3 is 14 amino acids. Germline V gives CDR1 SGHTA, CDR2 FQGNSA. V lost 9 bases to trimming and J lost 4 bases, with 18 bases between them. CDR3 nucleotide sequence: TGTGCCAGTAAGGTGGAGAGTGCACGAGAGACCCAGTACTTC. Its protein product is CASKVESARETQYF.

Notes on this clonotype: Here the CDR3 omits its conserved ending phenylalanine or tryptophan, so a read error is the likely source. The chain carries TRBV20-1 and TRBJ2-1; 12 positions agree with TRBD2. This CDR3 is 14 amino acids long. Trimming removed 6 bases from V and 10 bases from J; junction bases left unmatched: 10. Germline assignment: CDR1 DFQATT and CDR2 SNEGSKA (reference sequence). The CDR3 bases are TGCAGTGCCACGAGGACTAGCGGGGCCAAGGAGCAGTTCATC. This codes for CSATRTSGAKEQFI.

This clonotype came up a few times. Here the CDR3 reads CASGLGELMNTEAFF. CDR3 coding DNA: TGTGCCAGCGGACTGGGGGAGCTCATGAACACTGAAGCTTTCTTT. This chain uses TRBV12-3 or TRBV12-4 with TRBJ1-1, with a tentative D call TRBD1 (5 bases). The V and J ends lost 8 bases and 0 bases respectively, with 16 bases between them. The CDR3 runs to 15 residues.

This clonotype was seen more than once but under ten times. The chain joins TRBV7-6 to TRBJ2-3; D is ambiguous. Germline CDR1 is SGHVS and CDR2 is FNYEAQ. The CDR3 extends over 14 amino acids. V was shortened by 2 bases and J by 2 bases, with 8 bases between the two germline ends. Written as DNA, the CDR3 is TGTGCCAGCAGCTTAAGCGCGGCCACAGATACGCAGTATTTT. Protein product: CASSLSAATDTQYF.

This clonotype showed up just a few times. V usage is TRBV7-2 and J usage is TRBJ2-7; the match to TRBD1 covers 8 bases. CDR3 length: 15 residues. V shed 4 bases, J shed 5 bases, and the junction held 10 bases outside the gene matches. Germline CDR1 reads SGHTA; CDR2 reads FQGNSA. The CDR3 spells CASSSAWTGSNEQYF. Here the CDR3 DNA reads TGTGCCAGCAGCTCGGCATGGACAGGGAGCAACGAGCAGTACTTC.

This clonotype was observed at least ten times. This chain links TRBV5-6 with TRBJ2-7; D gene uncertain. CDR1 is SGHDT, CDR2 YYEEEE, per germline. The V and J ends lost 3 bases and 4 bases respectively, with 14 bases between them. The CDR3 covers 14 residues. The CDR3 DNA reads TGTGCCAGCAGCTGGGGTTCGAGTAGATACGAGCAGTACTTC. Its translation: CASSWGSSRYEQYF.

The gene calls are TRBV6-5 and TRBJ1-2; no definite D call. CDR1 and CDR2 (germline): MNHEY, SVGAGI. The CDR3 has 12 amino acids. V lost 5 bases, J lost 8 bases, and 12 bases lay in between. CDR3 nucleotide sequence: TGTGCCAGCAGTAAGGCTACGGGAGGCTACACCTTC. It yields the protein CASSKATGGYTF.

The chain is built from TRBV5-1 and TRBJ2-1; weak D call: TRBD2 (5 bases). This CDR3 contains 15 residues. Germline V gene sequence: CDR1 SGHRS, CDR2 YFSETQ. This CDR3 reads CLSSLVGVPYNEQFF. DNA for the CDR3: TGCCTGAGCAGCTTGGTGGGAGTCCCTTACAATGAGCAGTTCTTC.

The chain couples TRBV5-1 to TRBJ2-1; D might be TRBD2 (6 bases). Per the germline V gene, CDR1 is SGHRS and CDR2 is YFSETQ. The CDR3 has 15 residues. V gave up 4 bases and J gave up 0 bases, with 11 bases separating them. CDR3 coding DNA: TGCGCCAGCAGCCTTACTAGCAACTCCTACAATGAGCAGTTCTTC. This sequence encodes CASSLTSNSYNEQFF.

This clonotype was seen ten or more times. One junction end does not reproduce the germline sequence, and a read error may be involved. The chain couples TRBV7-8 to TRBJ2-7, with unresolved D. This CDR3 contains 12 residues. The V gene's germline CDR1 is SGHVS and CDR2 FQNEAQ. CDR3 in amino acids: CASSLPGGEQYF. The CDR3 DNA is TGCGCCAGCAGCTTGCCCGGCGGCGAGCAGTACTTC.

The sample holds many counts of this clonotype. This chain uses TRBV18 with TRBJ2-7; 10 bases line up with TRBD1. Trimming removed 0 bases from V and 6 bases from J; junction bases left unmatched: 8. Germline CDR1 and CDR2: KGHSH and LQKENI. The length of the CDR3 is 16 residues. The CDR3 protein is CASSPPSRTGGGEQYF. The CDR3 DNA is TGTGCCAGCTCACCACCATCGAGGACAGGGGGTGGCGAGCAGTACTTC.

This clonotype was observed a few times. The chain employs TRBV27 and TRBJ1-2; 11 bases are a match to TRBD1. The V gene end was trimmed by 2 bases and the J gene end by 7 bases; junction bases not matched to a gene: 6. This CDR3 is 15 amino acids long. Germline values: CDR1 MNHEY, CDR2 SMNVEV (reference sequence). The CDR3 coding sequence is TGTGCCAGCAGTTTAAGTCGGACAGGGGGCTTTGGCTACACCTTC. It is translated as CASSLSRTGGFGYTF.

J is TRBJ2-2 and V is TRBV19, with TRBD2 matching 7 bases. From germline, CDR1 is LNHDA and CDR2 SQIVND (reference sequence). The CDR3 extends over 16 amino acids. The junction had 12 bases not matched to a gene; V was cut back by 7 bases and J by 4 bases. The CDR3 loop reads CASTPRILATTGELFF. DNA for the CDR3: TGTGCCAGTACCCCCCGTATACTAGCGACCACCGGGGAGCTGTTTTTT.

This clonotype was seen repeatedly, ten times or more. The CDR3 sequence is CSARSGLNTEAFF. The CDR3 DNA follows: TGCAGTGCTAGGTCCGGATTGAACACTGAAGCTTTCTTT. The genes are TRBV20-1 and TRBJ1-1, with D unclear. CDR3 size: 13 residues. Germline V gene lookup returns CDR1 DFQATT and CDR2 SNEGSKA (reference sequence). Between the trimmed V and J ends, which lost 3 bases and 0 bases, there was a span of 8 bases.

As concerns this clonotype: This could be a read error, since a much larger clone is one nucleotide away. V gene TRBV6-5 combines with J gene TRBJ2-4; D unclear. CDR1 and CDR2 (germline): MNHEY, SVGAGI. V was cut by 7 bases and J by 0 bases, with 13 bases left in between. The CDR3 loop spans 15 amino acids. CDR3 nucleotide sequence: TGTGCCAGCATTTCGCGCGTGTTAGCCAAAAACATTCAGTACTTC. Residues: CASISRVLAKNIQYF.

The CDR3 here is CASSGISTGLANEQFF. The CDR3 nucleotides read TGCGCCAGCAGCGGAATTTCGACGGGACTAGCGAATGAGCAGTTCTTC. V and J are TRBV5-1 and TRBJ2-1, with 10 positions matching TRBD2. This CDR3 comprises 16 residues. V trimming: 4 bases; J trimming: 7 bases; junction bases outside the gene matches: 11. Per germline, CDR1 SGHRS and CDR2 YFSETQ.

This clonotype appeared a few times. This chain uses TRBV3-1 with TRBJ2-2; weak D call: TRBD2 (5 bases). Trimming removed 7 bases at V and 6 bases at J, with 9 bases between. Per the germline V gene, CDR1 is LGHDT and CDR2 is YNNKEL (reference sequence). The CDR3 spans 12 residues. CDR3 protein: CASMAEAGELFF. CDR3 bases: TGTGCCAGCATGGCGGAGGCCGGGGAGCTGTTTTTT.

This clonotype showed up many times. One end of the junction does not line up with germline, which may come from a read error. J is TRBJ2-5 and V is TRBV7-7, with unresolved D. The germline gives CDR1 SSHAT, CDR2 FNYEAQ (reference sequence). CDR3 size: 14 residues. DNA for the CDR3: TGTGCTAGCAGCTCCGGACGGTCCCAAGAGACCCAGTACTTC. Amino acids: CASSSGRSQETQYF.

The V call is TRBV2, the J call TRBJ2-1; TRBD2 agrees at 9 bases. V shed 6 bases, J shed 3 bases, and the junction held 6 bases outside the gene matches. The V gene's germline CDR1 is SNHLY and CDR2 FYNNEI. The CDR3 extends over 15 amino acids. Here the CDR3 reads CASRITSGYYNEQFF. The DNA for the CDR3 is TGTGCCAGCAGGATTACTAGCGGGTACTACAATGAGCAGTTCTTC.

This chain uses TRBV27 with TRBJ2-7, with 12 positions matching TRBD2. CDR3 length equals 16 residues. Germline loops: CDR1 MNHEY, CDR2 SMNVEV (reference sequence). V shed 0 bases, J shed 4 bases, and the junction held 4 bases outside the gene matches. CDR3 residues: CASSLSTSGSAYEQYF. The CDR3, as DNA: TGTGCCAGCAGTTTATCGACTAGCGGGAGTGCATACGAGCAGTACTTC.